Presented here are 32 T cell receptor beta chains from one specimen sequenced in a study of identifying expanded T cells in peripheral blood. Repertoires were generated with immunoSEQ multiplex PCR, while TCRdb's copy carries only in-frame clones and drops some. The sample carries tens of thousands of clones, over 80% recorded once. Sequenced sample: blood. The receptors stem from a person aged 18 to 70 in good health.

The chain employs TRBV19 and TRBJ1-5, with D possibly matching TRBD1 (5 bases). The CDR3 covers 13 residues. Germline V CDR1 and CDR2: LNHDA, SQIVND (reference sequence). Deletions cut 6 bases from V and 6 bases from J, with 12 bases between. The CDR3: CASSQGSSQPQHF. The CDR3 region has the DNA TGTGCCAGTAGCCAGGGTTCTAGTCAGCCCCAGCATTTT. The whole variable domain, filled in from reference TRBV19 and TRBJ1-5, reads DGGITQSPKYLFRKEGQNVTLSCEQNLNHDAMYWYRQDPGQGLRLIYYSQIVNDFQKGDIAEGYSVSREKKESFPLTVTSAQKNPTAFYLCASSQGSSQPQHFGDGTRLSIL.

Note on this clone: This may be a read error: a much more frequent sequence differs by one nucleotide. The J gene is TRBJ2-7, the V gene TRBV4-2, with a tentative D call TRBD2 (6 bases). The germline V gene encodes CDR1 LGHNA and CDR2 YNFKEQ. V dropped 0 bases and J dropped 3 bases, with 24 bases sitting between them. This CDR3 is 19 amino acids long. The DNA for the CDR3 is TGTGCCAGCAGCCAAGATCTTGGGACTTACCGATATCGGAGCTACGAGCAGTACTTC. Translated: CASSQDLGTYRYRSYEQYF.

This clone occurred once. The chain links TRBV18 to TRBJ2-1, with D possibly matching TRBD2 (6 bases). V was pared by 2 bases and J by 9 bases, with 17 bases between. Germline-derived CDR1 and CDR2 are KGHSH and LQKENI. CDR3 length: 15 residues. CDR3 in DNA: TGTGCCAGCTCACCAGAAATAGCGGCATCGAGTGAGCAGTTCTTC. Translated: CASSPEIAASSEQFF.

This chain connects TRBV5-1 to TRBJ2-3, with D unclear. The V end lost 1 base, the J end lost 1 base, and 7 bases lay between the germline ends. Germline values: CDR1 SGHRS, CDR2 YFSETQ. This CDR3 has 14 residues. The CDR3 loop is CASSLSGGTDTQYF. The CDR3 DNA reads TGCGCCAGCAGCTTGTCGGGTGGCACAGATACGCAGTATTTT.

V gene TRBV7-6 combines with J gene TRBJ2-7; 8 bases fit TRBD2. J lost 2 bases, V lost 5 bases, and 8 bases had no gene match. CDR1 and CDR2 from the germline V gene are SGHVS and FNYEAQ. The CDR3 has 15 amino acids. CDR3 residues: CASSPRLAPTYEQYF. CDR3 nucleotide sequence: TGTGCCAGCAGCCCCAGACTAGCGCCAACCTACGAGCAGTACTTC.

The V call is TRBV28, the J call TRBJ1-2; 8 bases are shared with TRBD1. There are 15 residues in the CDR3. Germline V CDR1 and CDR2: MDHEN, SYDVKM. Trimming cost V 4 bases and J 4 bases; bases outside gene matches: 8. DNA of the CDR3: TGTGCCAGCAGTTCGTTGGCAGGGGGCAGCTATGGCTACACCTTC. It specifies CASSSLAGGSYGYTF.

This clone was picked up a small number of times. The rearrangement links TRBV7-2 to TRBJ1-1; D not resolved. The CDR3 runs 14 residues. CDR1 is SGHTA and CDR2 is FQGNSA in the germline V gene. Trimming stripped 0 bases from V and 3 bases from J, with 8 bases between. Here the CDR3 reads CASSLASRDTEAFF. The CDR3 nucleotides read TGTGCCAGCAGCTTAGCATCTCGAGACACTGAAGCTTTCTTT.

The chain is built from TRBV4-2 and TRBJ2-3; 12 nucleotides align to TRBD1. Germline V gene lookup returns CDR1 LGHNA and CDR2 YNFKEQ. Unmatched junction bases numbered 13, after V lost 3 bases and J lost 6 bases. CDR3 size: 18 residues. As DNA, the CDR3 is TGTGCCAGCAGCCAGAAGACGACTCCGGGACAGGGGGCGGATACGCAGTATTTT. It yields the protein CASSQKTTPGQGADTQYF.

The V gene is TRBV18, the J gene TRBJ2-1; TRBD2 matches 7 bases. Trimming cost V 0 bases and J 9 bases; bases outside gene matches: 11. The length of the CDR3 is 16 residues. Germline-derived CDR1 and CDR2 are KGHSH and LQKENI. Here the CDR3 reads CASSPPLFAGVGEQFF. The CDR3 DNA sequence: TGTGCCAGCTCACCACCTCTATTCGCGGGGGTGGGTGAGCAGTTCTTC. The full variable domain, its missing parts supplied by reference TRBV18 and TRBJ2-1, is NAGVMQNPRHLVRRRGQEARLRCSPMKGHSHVYWYRQLPEEGLKFMVYLQKENIIDESGMPKERFSAEFPKEGPSILRIQQVVRGDSAAYFCASSPPLFAGVGEQFFGPGTRLTVL.

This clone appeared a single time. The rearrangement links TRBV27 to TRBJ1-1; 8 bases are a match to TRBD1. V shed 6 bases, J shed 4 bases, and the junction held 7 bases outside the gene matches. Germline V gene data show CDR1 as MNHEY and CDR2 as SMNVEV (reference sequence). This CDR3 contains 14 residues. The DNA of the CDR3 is TGTGCCAGCAGCTTAGGACAGGGTGGCACTGAAGCTTTCTTT. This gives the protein CASSLGQGGTEAFF.

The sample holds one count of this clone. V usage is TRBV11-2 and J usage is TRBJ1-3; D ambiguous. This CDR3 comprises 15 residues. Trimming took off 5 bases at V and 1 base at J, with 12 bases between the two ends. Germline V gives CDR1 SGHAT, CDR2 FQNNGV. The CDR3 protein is CASSRSEWSGNTIYF. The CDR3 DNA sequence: TGTGCCAGCAGCCGATCGGAGTGGTCTGGAAACACCATATATTTT.

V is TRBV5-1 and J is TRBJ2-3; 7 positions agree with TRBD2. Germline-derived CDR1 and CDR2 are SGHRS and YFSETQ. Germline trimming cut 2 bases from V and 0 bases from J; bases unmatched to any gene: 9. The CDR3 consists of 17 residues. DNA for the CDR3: TGCGCCAGCAGCTTACGACTAGCAGCCGTTAGCACAGATACGCAGTATTTT. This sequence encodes CASSLRLAAVSTDTQYF.

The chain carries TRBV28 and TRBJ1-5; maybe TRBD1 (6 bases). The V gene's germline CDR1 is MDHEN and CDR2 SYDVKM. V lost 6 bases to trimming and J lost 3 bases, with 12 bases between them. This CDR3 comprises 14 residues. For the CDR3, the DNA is TGTGCCAGCAGCCCAACAGGGTTCAATCAGCCCCAGCATTTT. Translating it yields CASSPTGFNQPQHF.

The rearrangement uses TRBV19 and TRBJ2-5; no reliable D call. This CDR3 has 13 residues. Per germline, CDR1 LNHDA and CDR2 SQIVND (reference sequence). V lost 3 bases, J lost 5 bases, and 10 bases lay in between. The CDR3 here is CASSIRPRETQYF. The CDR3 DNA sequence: TGTGCCAGTAGTATTCGACCGCGGGAGACCCAGTACTTC.

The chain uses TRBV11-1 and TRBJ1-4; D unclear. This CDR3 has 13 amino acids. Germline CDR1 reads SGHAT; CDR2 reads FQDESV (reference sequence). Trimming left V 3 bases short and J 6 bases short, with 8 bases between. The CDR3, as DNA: TGTGCCAGCAGCTTGGACCGTTATGAAAAACTGTTTTTT. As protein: CASSLDRYEKLFF.

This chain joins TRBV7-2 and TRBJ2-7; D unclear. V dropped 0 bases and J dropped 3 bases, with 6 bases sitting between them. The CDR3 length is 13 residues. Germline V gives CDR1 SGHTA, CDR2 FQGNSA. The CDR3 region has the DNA TGTGCCAGCAGCTTAGCATATTACTACGAGCAGTACTTC. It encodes CASSLAYYYEQYF. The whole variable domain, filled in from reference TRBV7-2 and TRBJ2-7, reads GAGVSQSPSNKVTEKGKDVELRCDPISGHTALYWYRQSLGQGLEFLIYFQGNSAPDKSGLPSDRFSAERTGGSVSTLTIQRTQQEDSAVYLCASSLAYYYEQYFGPGTRLTVT.

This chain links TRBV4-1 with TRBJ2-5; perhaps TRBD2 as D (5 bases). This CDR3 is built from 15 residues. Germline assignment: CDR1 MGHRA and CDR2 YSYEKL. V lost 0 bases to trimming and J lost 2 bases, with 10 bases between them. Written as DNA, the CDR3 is TGCGCCAGCAGCCAAGATCGGGAATTTCAAGAGACCCAGTACTTC. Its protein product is CASSQDREFQETQYF.

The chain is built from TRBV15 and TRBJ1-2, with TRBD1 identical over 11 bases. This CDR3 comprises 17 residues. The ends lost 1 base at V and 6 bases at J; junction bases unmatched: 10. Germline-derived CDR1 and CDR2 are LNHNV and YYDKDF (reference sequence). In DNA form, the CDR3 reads TGTGCCACCAGCAGAGTCTCCCCGGGGGACAGGGGGGATGGCTACACCTTC. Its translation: CATSRVSPGDRGDGYTF.

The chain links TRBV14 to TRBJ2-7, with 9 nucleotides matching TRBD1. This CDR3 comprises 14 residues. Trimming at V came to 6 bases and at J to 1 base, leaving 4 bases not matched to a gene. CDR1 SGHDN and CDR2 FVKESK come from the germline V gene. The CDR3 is CASSSGTGSYEQYF. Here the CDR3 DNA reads TGTGCCAGCAGTTCGGGGACAGGGTCCTACGAGCAGTACTTC.

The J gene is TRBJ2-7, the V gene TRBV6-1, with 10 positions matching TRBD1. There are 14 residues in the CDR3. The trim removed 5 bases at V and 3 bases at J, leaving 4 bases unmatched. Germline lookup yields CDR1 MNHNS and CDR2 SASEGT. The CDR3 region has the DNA TGTGCCAGCAGTACCGGGACAGGGGTCTACGAGCAGTACTTC. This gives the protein CASSTGTGVYEQYF.

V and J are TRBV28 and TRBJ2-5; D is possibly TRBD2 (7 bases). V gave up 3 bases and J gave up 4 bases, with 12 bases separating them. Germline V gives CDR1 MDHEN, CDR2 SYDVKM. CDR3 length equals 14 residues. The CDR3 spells CASSFRGGVETQYF. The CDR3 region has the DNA TGTGCCAGCAGTTTTAGGGGGGGCGTAGAGACCCAGTACTTC.

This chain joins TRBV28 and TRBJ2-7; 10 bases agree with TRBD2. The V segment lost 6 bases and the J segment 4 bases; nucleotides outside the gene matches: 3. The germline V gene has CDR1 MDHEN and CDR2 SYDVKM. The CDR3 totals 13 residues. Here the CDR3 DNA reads TGTGCCAGCAGACCTAGCGGGGGTTACGAGCAGTACTTC. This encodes CASRPSGGYEQYF.

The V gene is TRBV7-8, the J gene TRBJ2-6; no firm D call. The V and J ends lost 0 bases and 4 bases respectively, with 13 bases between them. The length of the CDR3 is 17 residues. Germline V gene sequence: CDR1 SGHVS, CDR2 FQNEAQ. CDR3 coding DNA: TGTGCCAGCAGCTTAGCTGGATCGGGCCTCGGGGCCAACGTCCTGACTTTC. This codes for CASSLAGSGLGANVLTF. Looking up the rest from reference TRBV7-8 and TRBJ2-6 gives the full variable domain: GAGVSQSPRYKVAKRGQDVALRCDPISGHVSLFWYQQALGQGPEFLTYFQNEAQLDKSGLPSDRFFAERPEGSVSTLKIQRTQQEDSAVYLCASSLAGSGLGANVLTFGAGSRLTVL.

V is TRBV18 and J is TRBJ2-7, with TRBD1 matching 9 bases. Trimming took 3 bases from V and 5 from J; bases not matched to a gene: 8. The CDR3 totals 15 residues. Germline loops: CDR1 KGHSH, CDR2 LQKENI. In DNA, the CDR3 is TGTGCCAGCTCACCCCCCGGGACAGGGATAAACGAGCAGTACTTC. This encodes CASSPPGTGINEQYF.

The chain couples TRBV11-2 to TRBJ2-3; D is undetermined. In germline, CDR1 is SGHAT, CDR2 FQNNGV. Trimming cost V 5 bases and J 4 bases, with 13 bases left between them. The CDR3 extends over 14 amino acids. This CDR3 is CASSRTAEADTQYF. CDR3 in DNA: TGTGCCAGCAGCCGAACGGCAGAGGCAGATACGCAGTATTTT.

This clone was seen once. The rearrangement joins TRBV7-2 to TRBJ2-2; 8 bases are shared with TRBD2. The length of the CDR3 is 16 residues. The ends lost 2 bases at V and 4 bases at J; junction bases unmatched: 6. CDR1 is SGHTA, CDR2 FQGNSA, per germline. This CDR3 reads CASSLRVAGSTGELFF. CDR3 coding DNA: TGTGCCAGCAGCTTAAGGGTAGCGGGAAGCACCGGGGAGCTGTTTTTT.

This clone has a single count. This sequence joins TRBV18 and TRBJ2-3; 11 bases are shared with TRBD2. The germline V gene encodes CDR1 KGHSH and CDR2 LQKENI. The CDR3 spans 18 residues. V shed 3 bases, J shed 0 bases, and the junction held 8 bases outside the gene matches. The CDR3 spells CASSPTLAGGISTDTQYF. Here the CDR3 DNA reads TGTGCCAGCTCACCGACCTTAGCGGGAGGGATAAGCACAGATACGCAGTATTTT. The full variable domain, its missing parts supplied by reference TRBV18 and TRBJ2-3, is NAGVMQNPRHLVRRRGQEARLRCSPMKGHSHVYWYRQLPEEGLKFMVYLQKENIIDESGMPKERFSAEFPKEGPSILRIQQVVRGDSAAYFCASSPTLAGGISTDTQYFGPGTRLTVL.

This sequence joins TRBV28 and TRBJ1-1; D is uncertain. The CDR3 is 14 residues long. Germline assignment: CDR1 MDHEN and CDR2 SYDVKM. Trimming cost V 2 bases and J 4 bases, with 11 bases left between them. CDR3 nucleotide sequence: TGTGCCAGCAGTTTACATGATACGGGCACTGAAGCTTTCTTT. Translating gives CASSLHDTGTEAFF.

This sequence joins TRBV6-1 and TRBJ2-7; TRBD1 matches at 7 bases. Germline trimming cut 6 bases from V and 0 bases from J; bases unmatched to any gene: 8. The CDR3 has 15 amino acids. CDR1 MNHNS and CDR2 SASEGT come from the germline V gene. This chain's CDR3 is CASRGTGTDSYEQYF. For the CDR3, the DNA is TGTGCCAGCAGAGGAACCGGGACAGACTCCTACGAGCAGTACTTC.

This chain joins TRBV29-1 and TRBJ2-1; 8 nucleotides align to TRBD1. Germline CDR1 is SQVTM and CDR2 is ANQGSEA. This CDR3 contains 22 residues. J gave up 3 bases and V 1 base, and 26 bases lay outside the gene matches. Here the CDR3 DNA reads TGCAGCGTTGAAGGGATGGAAAGGGACAGGTCGGCTACCGGGACAAACTACAATGAGCAGTTCTTC. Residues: CSVEGMERDRSATGTNYNEQFF.

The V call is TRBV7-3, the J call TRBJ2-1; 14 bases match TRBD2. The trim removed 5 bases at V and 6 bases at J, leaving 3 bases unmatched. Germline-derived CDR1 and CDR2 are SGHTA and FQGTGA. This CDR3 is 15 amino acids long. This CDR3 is CASSPGLAGGNEQFF. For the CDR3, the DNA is TGTGCCAGCAGCCCCGGACTAGCGGGAGGCAATGAGCAGTTCTTC.

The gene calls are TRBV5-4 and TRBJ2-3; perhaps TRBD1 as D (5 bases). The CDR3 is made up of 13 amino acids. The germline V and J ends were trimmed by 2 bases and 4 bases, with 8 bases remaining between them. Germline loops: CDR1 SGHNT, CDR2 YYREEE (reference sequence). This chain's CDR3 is CASSLAGPDTQYF. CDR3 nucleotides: TGTGCCAGCAGCTTAGCAGGGCCAGATACGCAGTATTTT.